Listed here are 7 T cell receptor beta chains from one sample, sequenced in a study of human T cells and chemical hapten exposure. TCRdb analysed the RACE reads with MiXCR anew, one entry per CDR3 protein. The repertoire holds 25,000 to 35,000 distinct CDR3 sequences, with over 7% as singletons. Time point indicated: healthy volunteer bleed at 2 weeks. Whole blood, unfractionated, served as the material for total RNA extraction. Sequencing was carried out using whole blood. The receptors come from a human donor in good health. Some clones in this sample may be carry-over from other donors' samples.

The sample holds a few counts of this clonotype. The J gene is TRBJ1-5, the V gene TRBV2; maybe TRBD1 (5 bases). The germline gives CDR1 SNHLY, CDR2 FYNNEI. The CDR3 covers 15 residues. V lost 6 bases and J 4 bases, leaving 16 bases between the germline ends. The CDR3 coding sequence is TGTGCCAGCAGACCCACTGGGGGGTGGAATCAGCCCCAGCATTTT. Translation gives CASRPTGGWNQPQHF.

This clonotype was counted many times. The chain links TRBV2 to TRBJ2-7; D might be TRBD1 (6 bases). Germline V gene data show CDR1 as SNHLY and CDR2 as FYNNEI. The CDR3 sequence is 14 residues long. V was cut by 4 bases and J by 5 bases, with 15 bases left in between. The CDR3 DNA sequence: TGTGCCAGCAGTGGCGACAGGTCTATAAACGAGCAGTACTTC. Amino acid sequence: CASSGDRSINEQYF.

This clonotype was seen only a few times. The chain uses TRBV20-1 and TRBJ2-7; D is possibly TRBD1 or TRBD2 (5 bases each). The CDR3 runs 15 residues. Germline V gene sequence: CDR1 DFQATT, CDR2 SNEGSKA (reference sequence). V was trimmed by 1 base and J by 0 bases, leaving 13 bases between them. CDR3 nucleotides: TGCAGTGCTAGAGGCCGGGACCGAATCTCCTACGAGCAGTACTTC. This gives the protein CSARGRDRISYEQYF.

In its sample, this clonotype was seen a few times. The CDR3 region has the DNA TGCGCCAGCAAACTGGATAACACCGGGGAGCTGTTTTTT. This gives the protein CASKLDNTGELFF. This chain uses TRBV5-1 with TRBJ2-2, with no clear D. This CDR3 comprises 13 residues. The germline gives CDR1 SGHRS, CDR2 YFSETQ. The ends were cut back, 6 bases at V and 2 bases at J, with 8 bases in the middle. Supplemented by reference TRBV5-1 and TRBJ2-2, the full variable domain reads KAGVTQTPRYLIKTRGQQVTLSCSPISGHRSVSWYQQTPGQGLQFLFEYFSETQRNKGNFPGRFSGRQFSNSRSEMNVSTLELGDSALYLCASKLDNTGELFFGEGSRLTVL.

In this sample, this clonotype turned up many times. In DNA form, the CDR3 reads TGTGCCAGCTCACCTCCTTTAGCCCGGGACAGGGGGCCAGAGCGTGGCTACACCTTC. This sequence encodes CASSPPLARDRGPERGYTF. This chain links TRBV18 with TRBJ1-2; 12 bases agree with TRBD1. This CDR3 comprises 19 residues. Trimming took 3 bases from V and 7 from J; bases not matched to a gene: 18. CDR1 and CDR2 from the germline V gene are KGHSH and LQKENI.

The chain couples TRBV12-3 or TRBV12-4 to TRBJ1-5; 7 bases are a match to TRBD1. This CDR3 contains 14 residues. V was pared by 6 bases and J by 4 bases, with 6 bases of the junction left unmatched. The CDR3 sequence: CASSPQGLNQPQHF. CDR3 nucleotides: TGTGCCAGCAGCCCACAGGGGTTGAATCAGCCCCAGCATTTT.

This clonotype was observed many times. The CDR3 sequence: CSVAERDPTLGNEQFF. The CDR3 DNA sequence: TGCAGCGTTGCCGAGAGAGACCCTACATTGGGAAATGAGCAGTTCTTC. The chain links TRBV29-1 to TRBJ2-1, with D uncertain. Looked up from germline, CDR1 is SQVTM and CDR2 is ANQGSEA. This CDR3 has 16 residues. Trimming stripped 4 bases from V and 7 bases from J, with 23 bases between.